This T cell receptor (beta chain) originates from a study of preoperative IRX-2 immunotherapy in early breast cancer. As for treatment: preoperative locoregional IRX-2 cytokine immunotherapy. This phase Ib study tested locoregional IRX-2 cytokine immunotherapy given before surgery. Produced via immunoSEQ multiplex PCR; TCRdb's table is partial and in-frame only. The data contain tens of thousands of clones, 75% to 90% of them seen just once; the ten biggest clones take up about 1.2%. Trimming cost V 0 bases and J 0 bases, with 14 bases left between them. Germline V gene lookup returns CDR1 LNHNV and CDR2 YYDKDF (reference sequence). The CDR3 is made up of 17 amino acids.

This chain links TRBV15 with TRBJ2-5, with D tentatively TRBD1 (5 bases). This receptor was obtained from a human donor with breast cancer. The source material was lymph node tissue, sampled after IRX-2 immunotherapy. The CDR3 DNA sequence: TGTGCCACCAGCAGAGATCAGGGAACCTACGACCAAGAGACCCAGTACTTC. Its protein product is CATSRDQGTYDQETQYF.